The next 16 T cell receptor beta chains were all read from a single sample in a study of technical replicates of blood from a few donors. Here immunoSEQ multiplex PCR was the method, and the copy in TCRdb shows in-frame clones only, minus some. The sample yields just over 95,000 clones, approximately 94% seen once. The sample taken for sequencing was T cells isolated from PBMCs. The receptors come from a human donor in good health.

V gene TRBV5-1 combines with J gene TRBJ1-1; 7 bases line up with TRBD1. Germline CDR1 and CDR2: SGHRS and YFSETQ. This CDR3 contains 14 residues. J lost 6 bases, V lost 4 bases, and 9 bases had no gene match. The CDR3 bases are TGCGCCAGCAGCCAACAGGGGAATGAACCTGAAGCTTTCTTT. Its protein is CASSQQGNEPEAFF.

The chain links TRBV9 to TRBJ2-3; 9 bases match TRBD2. Trimming took 0 bases from V and 3 from J; bases not matched to a gene: 14. The CDR3 covers 19 residues. Germline assignment: CDR1 SGDLS and CDR2 YYNGEE. CDR3 protein: CASSVDGLVAGGPTDTQYF. The CDR3 DNA sequence: TGTGCCAGCAGCGTAGATGGCCTAGTCGCGGGAGGGCCAACAGATACGCAGTATTTT.

The chain carries TRBV7-2 and TRBJ2-3; D is possibly TRBD2 (7 bases). Germline CDR1 is SGHTA and CDR2 is FQGNSA. V was shortened by 3 bases and J by 1 base, with 14 bases between the two germline ends. CDR3 length equals 16 residues. The CDR3 DNA sequence: TGTGCCAGCAGCTTTGGCGGAGGGGGGGGCACAGATACGCAGTATTTT. It yields the protein CASSFGGGGGTDTQYF.

The chain employs TRBV18 and TRBJ1-4, with 9 bases matching TRBD1. In germline, CDR1 is KGHSH, CDR2 LQKENI. The CDR3 extends over 15 amino acids. V shed 1 base and J 7 bases; nucleotides not matched to a gene: 4. CDR3 protein: CASSPQAQGAEKLFF. The CDR3 nucleotides are TGTGCCAGCTCACCACAGGCACAGGGGGCTGAAAAACTGTTTTTT.

This rearrangement joins TRBV7-2 to TRBJ2-7; TRBD2 aligns across 10 bases. The CDR3 runs to 14 residues. Germline trimming cut 3 bases from V and 5 bases from J; bases unmatched to any gene: 4. Looked up from germline, CDR1 is SGHTA and CDR2 is FQGNSA. This CDR3 reads CASSFTSGKNEQYF. The CDR3 region has the DNA TGTGCCAGCAGCTTCACTAGCGGGAAAAACGAGCAGTACTTC.

The rearrangement links TRBV28 to TRBJ1-5; 7 nucleotides agree with TRBD1. Germline CDR1 reads MDHEN; CDR2 reads SYDVKM. The junction had 14 bases not matched to a gene; V was cut back by 1 base and J by 2 bases. The CDR3 sequence is 19 residues long. The CDR3, as DNA: TGTGCCAGCAGTTTATTTAGAGGGGGCGGTGGTAGCGGCAATCAGCCCCAGCATTTT. Translating it yields CASSLFRGGGGSGNQPQHF. Full variable domain (remainder filled in from reference TRBV28 and TRBJ1-5): DVKVTQSSRYLVKRTGEKVFLECVQDMDHENMFWYRQDPGLGLRLIYFSYDVKMKEKGDIPEGYSVSREKKERFSLILESASTNQTSMYLCASSLFRGGGGSGNQPQHFGDGTRLSIL.

Note on this clone: At the DNA level, this CDR3 is encoded by other sequences in the same sample as well. The chain couples TRBV2 to TRBJ2-3; maybe TRBD2 (5 bases). CDR1 and CDR2 from the germline V gene are SNHLY and FYNNEI. V lost 8 bases to trimming and J lost 3 bases, with 15 bases between them. The CDR3 consists of 14 residues. The CDR3 nucleotides read TGTGCCAGCTCCAGCGGTCCTTTGACAGATACGCAGTATTTT. It translates to CASSSGPLTDTQYF.

V gene TRBV28 combines with J gene TRBJ1-1, with a possible D match to TRBD1 (6 bases). CDR1 and CDR2 (germline): MDHEN, SYDVKM. CDR3 length: 13 residues. The V end was cut by 10 bases, the J end by 0 bases, with 12 bases between. CDR3 DNA sequence: TGTGCCACCAAGGGGGAAATGAACACTGAAGCTTTCTTT. As protein: CATKGEMNTEAFF.

This sequence joins TRBV18 and TRBJ1-3, with D hard to call. Germline lookup yields CDR1 KGHSH and CDR2 LQKENI. The CDR3 runs to 11 residues. With 11 bases removed from V and 0 bases from J, the gap between germline ends came to 5 bases. CDR3 amino acids: CAVLSGNTIYF. CDR3 nucleotides: TGTGCCGTCCTCTCTGGAAACACCATATATTTT.

The V call is TRBV14, the J call TRBJ2-7; TRBD2 aligns across 8 bases. Germline V gene lookup returns CDR1 SGHDN and CDR2 FVKESK. J gave up 2 bases and V 1 base, and 7 bases lay outside the gene matches. This CDR3 has 16 amino acids. CDR3 nucleotides: TGTGCCAGCAGCCAAGTCGGGGGGGGATTAGCCTACGAGCAGTACTTC. Translation: CASSQVGGGLAYEQYF.

This sequence joins TRBV6-5 and TRBJ2-7; the match to TRBD1 covers 8 bases. CDR1 is MNHEY and CDR2 is SVGAGI in the germline V gene. This CDR3 has 15 amino acids. The trim removed 0 bases at V and 3 bases at J, leaving 4 bases unmatched. The CDR3, as DNA: TGTGCCAGCAGTTACTCGACAGGGGCCAGCTACGAGCAGTACTTC. Its protein product is CASSYSTGASYEQYF.

The chain links TRBV27 to TRBJ2-7; D remains unclear. Germline CDR1 MNHEY, CDR2 SMNVEV (reference sequence). The CDR3 loop spans 12 amino acids. V shed 6 bases and J shed 1 base, with 7 bases lying between them. CDR3 nucleotide sequence: TGTGCCAGCAGCCGAGGTTCCTACGAGCAGTACTTC. Residues: CASSRGSYEQYF.

This CDR3 reads CASSYRDRGTGELFF. CDR3 bases: TGTGCCAGCAGCTACCGGGACAGGGGAACCGGGGAGCTGTTTTTT. This chain links TRBV11-2 with TRBJ2-2, with 10 bases fitting TRBD1. The CDR3 is 15 amino acids. Per germline, CDR1 SGHAT and CDR2 FQNNGV. The J segment lost 5 bases and the V segment lost 4 bases, leaving 4 bases of the junction unmatched.

CDR3 in DNA: TGTGCCAGCTCACCACAATCCGGACGGGGCACTGAAGCTTTCTTT. Its translation: CASSPQSGRGTEAFF. V is TRBV18 and J is TRBJ1-1; the D is unclear. Trimming took off 1 base at V and 4 bases at J, with 13 bases between the two ends. The CDR3 runs to 15 residues. Germline V gene lookup returns CDR1 KGHSH and CDR2 LQKENI.

A note on this clone: In the same sample, other DNA sequences code for this CDR3. CDR3 loop: CASSYEASGSYEQYF. The CDR3 DNA follows: TGTGCCAGCAGTTACGAGGCTAGCGGTTCCTACGAGCAGTACTTC. This chain uses TRBV6-5 with TRBJ2-7, with TRBD2 matching 7 bases. Germline lookup yields CDR1 MNHEY and CDR2 SVGAGI. CDR3 length: 15 amino acids. With V trimmed by 2 bases and J by 1 base, 5 bases remained unmatched.

The chain has TRBV5-1 and TRBJ2-1; TRBD2 aligns across 13 bases. The germline V gene has CDR1 SGHRS and CDR2 YFSETQ. V trimming: 4 bases; J trimming: 4 bases; junction bases outside the gene matches: 8. This CDR3 has 17 residues. The CDR3 bases are TGCGCCAGCAGCCTAGGGACTAGCGGGGTGAGTTACAATGAGCAGTTCTTC. Translated: CASSLGTSGVSYNEQFF.